One sample yielded the 17 T cell receptor beta chains listed below, sequenced in a study of blood T cell repertoires in COVID-19. Clones were read by immunoSEQ multiplex PCR, and TCRdb kept only the in-frame ones, dropping some. The data contain 90,000 to 150,000 clones, approximately 90% of them seen just once; the ten biggest clones take up about 2%. Material: peripheral blood. The receptors come from a woman in her forties or fifties with acute or convalescent COVID-19.

The rearrangement uses TRBV24-1 and TRBJ1-2; D might be TRBD1 (5 bases). Germline V gene data show CDR1 as KGHDR and CDR2 as SFDVKD. The CDR3 runs 14 residues. With 3 bases removed from V and 8 bases from J, the gap between germline ends came to 15 bases. CDR3 amino acids: CATSDVKEGTGYTF. The CDR3, as DNA: TGTGCCACCAGTGATGTTAAGGAGGGGACGGGCTACACCTTC.

The chain couples TRBV30 to TRBJ1-5, with TRBD1 as a possible D gene (5 bases). CDR1 and CDR2 (germline): GTSNPN, SVGIG (reference sequence). Deletions cut 2 bases from V and 0 bases from J, with 14 bases between. The CDR3 length is 16 residues. CDR3 sequence: CAWSSLGGISNQPQHF. In DNA, the CDR3 is TGTGCCTGGAGTTCTCTGGGGGGGATTAGCAATCAGCCCCAGCATTTT.

The genes are TRBV7-9 and TRBJ2-1, with D perhaps matching TRBD1 (6 bases). The CDR3 totals 15 residues. V shed 5 bases and J shed 0 bases, with 11 bases lying between them. Germline values: CDR1 SEHNR, CDR2 FQNEAQ (reference sequence). The DNA of the CDR3 is TGTGCCAGCAGCATTCCGGACAGCTCCTACAATGAGCAGTTCTTC. Its protein product is CASSIPDSSYNEQFF.

This clone was recorded a few times. The V gene is TRBV7-6, the J gene TRBJ1-2; D gene uncertain. Trimming stripped 0 bases from V and 7 bases from J, with 12 bases between. The CDR3 is made up of 14 amino acids. Germline V CDR1 and CDR2: SGHVS, FNYEAQ. CDR3 region: CASSLAPDSSGYTF. The CDR3 DNA reads as TGTGCCAGCAGCTTAGCTCCGGACTCCAGTGGCTACACCTTC.

J is TRBJ2-3 and V is TRBV7-8, with D hard to call. CDR1 is SGHVS, CDR2 FQNEAQ, per germline. With 5 bases removed from V and 4 bases from J, the gap between germline ends came to 10 bases. The CDR3 has 13 residues. CDR3 in DNA: TGTGCCAGCAGCCGCGGAGCCTCAGATACGCAGTATTTT. It yields the protein CASSRGASDTQYF.

The rearrangement joins TRBV4-1 to TRBJ1-4; TRBD1 is a possible D gene (5 bases). Between the trimmed V and J ends, which lost 3 bases and 1 base, there was a span of 6 bases. In germline, CDR1 is MGHRA, CDR2 YSYEKL. This CDR3 comprises 14 residues. The CDR3 DNA reads TGCGCCAGCAGCCAGGGGGGAACTAATGAAAAACTGTTTTTT. This gives the protein CASSQGGTNEKLFF.

V and J are TRBV10-2 and TRBJ2-7, with TRBD1 identical over 11 bases. The CDR3 loop spans 14 amino acids. V lost 4 bases and J lost 5; bases outside the gene matches: 4. CDR1 and CDR2 from the germline V gene are WSHSY and SAAADI. The CDR3 nucleotides are TGCGCCAGCAGTGGGTGGACAGGGGGCGACGAGCAGTACTTC. Translation: CASSGWTGGDEQYF.

This chain links TRBV2 with TRBJ1-6; D remains ambiguous. V was cut by 8 bases and J by 6 bases, with 14 bases left in between. This CDR3 comprises 14 residues. Germline lookup yields CDR1 SNHLY and CDR2 FYNNEI. The chain's CDR3 is CASLDSKSNSPLHF. CDR3 in DNA: TGTGCCAGCTTGGACTCGAAAAGTAATTCACCCCTCCACTTT.

The chain combines TRBV27 with TRBJ2-2; 7 positions match TRBD1. The CDR3 totals 18 residues. V trimming: 6 bases; J trimming: 2 bases; junction bases outside the gene matches: 15. Germline V gene data show CDR1 as MNHEY and CDR2 as SMNVEV (reference sequence). CDR3 nucleotide sequence: TGTGCCAGCAGCCGGACCTCCGAGACAGGGTATAACACCGGGGAGCTGTTTTTT. This sequence encodes CASSRTSETGYNTGELFF.

The chain is built from TRBV24-1 and TRBJ2-2; 7 nucleotides agree with TRBD2. This CDR3 has 13 residues. Trimming removed 5 bases from V and 7 bases from J; junction bases left unmatched: 3. Germline assignment: CDR1 KGHDR and CDR2 SFDVKD. The CDR3: CATSGEGGGELFF. The CDR3 region has the DNA TGTGCCACCAGTGGGGAGGGCGGCGGGGAGCTGTTTTTT.

This chain joins TRBV29-1 and TRBJ1-2, with D tentatively TRBD1 (6 bases). Deletions cut 5 bases from V and 0 bases from J, with 16 bases between. The CDR3 runs 15 residues. CDR1 is SQVTM and CDR2 is ANQGSEA in the germline V gene. This chain's CDR3 is CSVRKQGEANYGYTF. The CDR3 DNA sequence: TGCAGCGTTCGCAAACAGGGAGAGGCTAACTATGGCTACACCTTC.

This chain links TRBV10-3 with TRBJ1-1, with D possibly TRBD1 on 6 matching bases. Germline-derived CDR1 and CDR2 are ENHRY and SYGVKD. The CDR3 loop spans 15 amino acids. With 6 bases removed from V and 0 bases from J, the gap between germline ends came to 14 bases. CDR3 region: CAIRQGEGMNTEAFF. CDR3 in DNA: TGTGCCATCAGACAGGGAGAAGGGATGAACACTGAAGCTTTCTTT.

Only one count was recorded for this clone. The V gene is TRBV18, the J gene TRBJ2-3, with TRBD2 identical over 9 bases. The CDR3 has 16 residues. Germline V lookup: CDR1 KGHSH, CDR2 LQKENI. V was pared by 3 bases and J by 6 bases, with 10 bases of the junction left unmatched. The CDR3 reads CASSPSIAGARDTQYF. CDR3 DNA sequence: TGTGCCAGCTCACCCTCGATAGCGGGAGCACGTGATACGCAGTATTTT.

The genes are TRBV10-2 and TRBJ2-5; TRBD2 matches at 10 bases. CDR1 WSHSY and CDR2 SAAADI come from the germline V gene. The CDR3 is 16 residues long. V gave up 4 bases and J gave up 1 base; unmatched junction bases: 6. This chain's CDR3 is CASSGPSGSIQETQYF. CDR3 coding DNA: TGCGCCAGCAGTGGGCCTAGCGGGAGCATCCAAGAGACCCAGTACTTC.

The chain has TRBV6-2 or TRBV6-3 and TRBJ2-7, with TRBD1 matching over 9 bases. The germline gives CDR1 MNHEY, CDR2 SVGEGT. The CDR3 runs to 14 residues. Trimming cost V 5 bases and J 4 bases; bases outside gene matches: 6. CDR3 DNA: TGTGCCAGCAGTCAGGGACAGGGCCTTTACGAGCAGTACTTC. Amino acids: CASSQGQGLYEQYF.

V and J are TRBV5-1 and TRBJ1-2; a weak D match, TRBD1 (6 bases). The CDR3 covers 14 residues. Germline V gives CDR1 SGHRS, CDR2 YFSETQ. The V and J ends lost 4 bases and 4 bases respectively, with 14 bases between them. The CDR3 nucleotides are TGCGCCAGCAGCGTTGGAGGGGGGGCCTATGGCTACACCTTC. This gives the protein CASSVGGGAYGYTF.

The rearrangement joins TRBV5-1 to TRBJ1-2; D is unclear. Trimming took 0 bases from V and 4 from J, leaving 10 bases between them. Germline assignment: CDR1 SGHRS and CDR2 YFSETQ. CDR3 length equals 14 residues. The CDR3 sequence: CASSLGRASYGYTF. In DNA form, the CDR3 reads TGCGCCAGCAGCTTGGGGCGGGCCTCCTATGGCTACACCTTC.